The rows below give T cell receptor beta chains drawn from one sample of a study of CD8 T cells in ankylosing spondylitis. TCRdb re-analysed the 5' RACE reads in MiXCR, keeping a single row per CDR3 protein. The sample has 250,000 or so distinct CDR3 sequences, more than 20% seen once. Sequenced material: blood, either unsorted or a sorted T cell fraction (not recorded which). The receptor set was obtained from a male donor with ankylosing spondylitis or in good health (not recorded which). Each CDR3 is given with its conserved first and last residue. Each record gives: D gene, V gene, J gene, clone size, CDR3 DNA, CDR3 protein. The D gene is left open where the match is weak. Some rows have no size entry. The others give once, few or many, or a class for an expanded clone.

D gene: TRBD1
V gene: TRBV9
J gene: TRBJ1-2
clone size: few
CDR3 DNA: TGTGCCAGCAGCGTGACAGGGGTCGACTATGGCTACACCTTC
CDR3 protein: CASSVTGVDYGYTF

D gene: NA
V gene: TRBV20-1
J gene: TRBJ2-7
clone size: few
CDR3 DNA: TGCAGTGCTAGAGAGTCCACGGGGACTGAGCAGTACTTC
CDR3 protein: CSARESTGTEQYF

D gene: NA
V gene: TRBV10-3
J gene: TRBJ2-7
clone size: NA
CDR3 DNA: TGTGCCATCAGGAGGGGTCCCCACGAGCAGTACTTC
CDR3 protein: CAIRRGPHEQYF

D gene: NA
V gene: TRBV6-2/TRBV6-3
J gene: TRBJ1-1
clone size: NA
CDR3 DNA: TGTGCCAGCAGTTTAATCAGGAACTCGAACACTGAAGCTTTCTTT
CDR3 protein: CASSLIRNSNTEAFF

D gene: TRBD2
V gene: TRBV6-2/TRBV6-3
J gene: TRBJ2-1
clone size: NA
CDR3 DNA: TGTGCCAGCAGTCTACTAGCGGGGGGGCCAGGTGAGCAGTTCTTC
CDR3 protein: CASSLLAGGPGEQFF

D gene: NA
V gene: TRBV20-1
J gene: TRBJ2-3
clone size: NA
CDR3 DNA: TGCAGTGCTAGAGGGCCCTACACAGATACGCAGTATTTT
CDR3 protein: CSARGPYTDTQYF

D gene: NA
V gene: TRBV6-6
J gene: TRBJ2-7
clone size: NA
CDR3 DNA: TGTGCCAGCAGGTCCAGGGTGTACGAGCAGTACTTC
CDR3 protein: CASRSRVYEQYF

D gene: NA
V gene: TRBV4-2
J gene: TRBJ2-7
clone size: NA
CDR3 DNA: TGTGCCAGCAGCCCCGGGCTCCTCTGCGAGCAGTACTTC
CDR3 protein: CASSPGLLCEQYF

D gene: TRBD2
V gene: TRBV6-1
J gene: TRBJ2-1
clone size: many
CDR3 DNA: TGTGCCAGCAGTAGACTAGCCCTCAATGAGCAGTTCTTC
CDR3 protein: CASSRLALNEQFF

D gene: NA
V gene: TRBV20-1
J gene: TRBJ2-3
clone size: NA
CDR3 DNA: TGCAGTGCTGGGGGGGCCACAGATACGCAGTATTTT
CDR3 protein: CSAGGATDTQYF

D gene: NA
V gene: TRBV20-1
J gene: TRBJ2-6
clone size: few
CDR3 DNA: TGCAGTGCTAGAGATATTAAGGGGGCCAACGTCCTGACTTTC
CDR3 protein: CSARDIKGANVLTF

D gene: TRBD1
V gene: TRBV2
J gene: TRBJ2-2
clone size: many
CDR3 DNA: TGTGCCAGCATGAGGGACAGGGTTGACACCGGGGAGCTGTTTTTT
CDR3 protein: CASMRDRVDTGELFF

D gene: NA
V gene: TRBV18
J gene: TRBJ2-1
clone size: NA
CDR3 DNA: TGTGCCAGCTCACCGCCCGGGACCCACGATGAGCAGTTCTTC
CDR3 protein: CASSPPGTHDEQFF

D gene: TRBD2
V gene: TRBV20-1
J gene: TRBJ2-1
clone size: NA
CDR3 DNA: TGCAGTGCTAGGCGGGGGGGCCGGTCCTACAATGAGCAGTTCTTC
CDR3 protein: CSARRGGRSYNEQFF

D gene: TRBD2
V gene: TRBV4-2
J gene: TRBJ2-3
clone size: NA
CDR3 DNA: TGTGCCAGCAGCCAAGGGGGAGGGGACACAGATACGCAGTATTTT
CDR3 protein: CASSQGGGDTDTQYF

D gene: NA
V gene: TRBV6-1
J gene: TRBJ2-1
clone size: once
CDR3 DNA: TGTGCCAGCAGCCAAGTGGGGGGTCTCTTGGGGAGCTCCTACAATGAGCAGTTCTTC
CDR3 protein: CASSQVGGLLGSSYNEQFF

D gene: TRBD2
V gene: TRBV29-1
J gene: TRBJ2-1
clone size: many
CDR3 DNA: TGCAGCGTCGTAAATAGCGGGGGGGCATCTTACAATGAGCAGTTCTTC
CDR3 protein: CSVVNSGGASYNEQFF

D gene: NA
V gene: TRBV5-1
J gene: TRBJ1-4
clone size: NA
CDR3 DNA: TGCGCCAGCAGCTTGGGATCCTGGGGCGAAAAACTGTTTTTT
CDR3 protein: CASSLGSWGEKLFF

D gene: TRBD1
V gene: TRBV20-1
J gene: TRBJ2-3
clone size: many
CDR3 DNA: TGCAGTGCTACACGGGACAGGGACACAGATACGCAGTATTTT
CDR3 protein: CSATRDRDTDTQYF

D gene: NA
V gene: TRBV7-9
J gene: TRBJ2-1
clone size: NA
CDR3 DNA: TGTGCCAGCAGCTTAGAAGAGTACAATGAGCAGTTCTTC
CDR3 protein: CASSLEEYNEQFF

D gene: TRBD2
V gene: TRBV2
J gene: TRBJ2-5
clone size: NA
CDR3 DNA: TGTGCCAGCAGAGCGGGGGGGGCTCAAGAGACCCAGTACTTC
CDR3 protein: CASRAGGAQETQYF

D gene: TRBD2
V gene: TRBV29-1
J gene: TRBJ2-3
clone size: many
CDR3 DNA: TGCAGCGTCTCAGGACTAGCGGGGCCCACAGATACGCAGTATTTT
CDR3 protein: CSVSGLAGPTDTQYF

D gene: NA
V gene: TRBV20-1
J gene: TRBJ2-7
clone size: few
CDR3 DNA: TGCAGTGCTAGAGCAGGGTCGGACTACGAGCAGTACTTC
CDR3 protein: CSARAGSDYEQYF

D gene: NA
V gene: TRBV20-1
J gene: TRBJ2-5
clone size: NA
CDR3 DNA: TGCAGTGCAATCGGGGTTCTGGAAGAGACCCAGTACTTC
CDR3 protein: CSAIGVLEETQYF

D gene: TRBD1
V gene: TRBV6-1
J gene: TRBJ2-3
clone size: few
CDR3 DNA: TGTGCCAGCAGTAGATCCAGGGGGACCACAGATACGCAGTATTTT
CDR3 protein: CASSRSRGTTDTQYF

D gene: NA
V gene: TRBV18
J gene: TRBJ1-5
clone size: NA
CDR3 DNA: TGTGCCAGCTCTCCGGACGGTTCGCAGCCCCAGCATTTT
CDR3 protein: CASSPDGSQPQHF

D gene: NA
V gene: TRBV29-1
J gene: TRBJ1-3
clone size: NA
CDR3 DNA: TGCAGCGTAGAAACAAGCTCTGGAAACACCATATATTTT
CDR3 protein: CSVETSSGNTIYF

D gene: TRBD1
V gene: TRBV12-3/TRBV12-4
J gene: TRBJ2-7
clone size: few
CDR3 DNA: TGTGCCAGCAGTAGGGGACAGAACTCCTACGAGCAGTACTTC
CDR3 protein: CASSRGQNSYEQYF

D gene: TRBD2
V gene: TRBV20-1
J gene: TRBJ2-3
clone size: many
CDR3 DNA: TGCAGTGCGAGGGGGACTAGCGACACAGATACGCAGTATTTT
CDR3 protein: CSARGTSDTDTQYF

D gene: NA
V gene: TRBV29-1
J gene: TRBJ2-5
clone size: many
CDR3 DNA: TGCAGCGTTGAAGAGGGTCTTGAATGGGAGACCCAGTACTTC
CDR3 protein: CSVEEGLEWETQYF

D gene: NA
V gene: TRBV20-1
J gene: TRBJ2-3
clone size: NA
CDR3 DNA: TGCAGTGCTCCGGTCGGAAATACGCAGTATTTT
CDR3 protein: CSAPVGNTQYF

D gene: NA
V gene: TRBV24-1
J gene: TRBJ1-1
clone size: many
CDR3 DNA: TGTGCCACCAGTGATTTTCAGGGTAATGTTTTCTTT
CDR3 protein: CATSDFQGNVFF

D gene: NA
V gene: TRBV29-1
J gene: TRBJ2-7
clone size: many
CDR3 DNA: TGCAGCACCCAAGAGACAGCCACCTACGAGCAGTACTTC
CDR3 protein: CSTQETATYEQYF

D gene: NA
V gene: TRBV20-1
J gene: TRBJ2-5
clone size: NA
CDR3 DNA: TGCAGTGCTAGGGCCAGGGAGACCCAGTACTTC
CDR3 protein: CSARARETQYF

D gene: NA
V gene: TRBV20-1
J gene: TRBJ1-3
clone size: NA
CDR3 DNA: TGCAGTGCTAGCTTGAACCATGGAAACACCATATATTTT
CDR3 protein: CSASLNHGNTIYF

D gene: TRBD2
V gene: TRBV20-1
J gene: TRBJ2-5
clone size: NA
CDR3 DNA: TGCAGTGCTAGATCGAGACTAGCGGGGGTGGAGACCCAGTACTTC
CDR3 protein: CSARSRLAGVETQYF

D gene: NA
V gene: TRBV11-2
J gene: TRBJ2-2
clone size: many
CDR3 DNA: TGTGCCAGCAGCATTGGGGGGACCGGGGAGCTGTTTTTT
CDR3 protein: CASSIGGTGELFF